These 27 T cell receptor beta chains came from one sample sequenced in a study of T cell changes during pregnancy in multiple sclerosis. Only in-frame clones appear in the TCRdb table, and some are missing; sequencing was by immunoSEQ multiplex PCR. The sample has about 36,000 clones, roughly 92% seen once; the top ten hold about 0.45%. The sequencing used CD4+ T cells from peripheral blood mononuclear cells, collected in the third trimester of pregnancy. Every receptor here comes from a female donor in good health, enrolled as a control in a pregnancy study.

The CDR3 DNA reads as TGCGCCAGCAGCCAAGGGAGGGGGAGGGGACCCGGGGAGCTGTTTTTT. Residues: CASSQGRGRGPGELFF. J is TRBJ2-2 and V is TRBV4-1; weak D call: TRBD2 (7 bases). Germline-derived CDR1 and CDR2 are MGHRA and YSYEKL. Trimming left V 1 base short and J 6 bases short, with 15 bases between. The CDR3 is made up of 16 amino acids.

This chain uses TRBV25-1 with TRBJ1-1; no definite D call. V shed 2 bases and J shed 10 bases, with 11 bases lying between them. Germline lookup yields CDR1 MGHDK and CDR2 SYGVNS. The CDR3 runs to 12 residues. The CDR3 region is CASSEGPLAAFF. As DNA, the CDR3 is TGTGCCAGCAGTGAAGGCCCCCTAGCAGCTTTCTTT. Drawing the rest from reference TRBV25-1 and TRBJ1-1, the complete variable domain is EADIYQTPRYLVIGTGKKITLECSQTMGHDKMYWYQQDPGMELHLIHYSYGVNSTEKGDLSSESTVSRIRTEHFPLTLESARPSHTSQYLCASSEGPLAAFFGQGTRLTVV.

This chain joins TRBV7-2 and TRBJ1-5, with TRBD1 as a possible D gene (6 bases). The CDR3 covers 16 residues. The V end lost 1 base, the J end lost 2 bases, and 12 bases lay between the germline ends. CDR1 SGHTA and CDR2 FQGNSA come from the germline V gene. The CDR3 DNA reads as TGTGCCAGCAGCTTAGGAGCCAGGGGTGGCAATCAGCCCCAGCATTTT. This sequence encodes CASSLGARGGNQPQHF.

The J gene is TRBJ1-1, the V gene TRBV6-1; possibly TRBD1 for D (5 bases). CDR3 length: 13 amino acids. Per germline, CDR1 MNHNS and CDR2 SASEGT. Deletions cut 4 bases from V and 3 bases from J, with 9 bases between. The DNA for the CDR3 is TGTGCCAGCAGTGTCGGGGGGTACACTGAAGCTTTCTTT. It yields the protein CASSVGGYTEAFF.

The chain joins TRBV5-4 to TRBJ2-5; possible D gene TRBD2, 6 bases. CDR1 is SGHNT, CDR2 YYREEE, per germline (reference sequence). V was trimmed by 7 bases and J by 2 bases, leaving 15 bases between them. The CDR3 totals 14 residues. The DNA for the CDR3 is TGTGCCAGCCGAACGGGCGGGGTTCAAGAGACCCAGTACTTC. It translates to CASRTGGVQETQYF. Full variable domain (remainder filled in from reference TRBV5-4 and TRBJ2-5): ETGVTQSPTHLIKTRGQQVTLRCSSQSGHNTVSWYQQALGQGPQFIFQYYREEENGRGNFPPRFSGLQFPNYSSELNVNALELDDSALYLCASRTGGVQETQYFGPGTRLLVL.

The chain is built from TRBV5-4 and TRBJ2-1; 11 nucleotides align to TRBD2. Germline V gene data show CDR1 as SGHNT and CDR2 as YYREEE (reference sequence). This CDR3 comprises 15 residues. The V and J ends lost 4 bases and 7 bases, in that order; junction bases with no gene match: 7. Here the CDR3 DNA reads TGTGCCAGCAGCCGTACTAGCGGGGGCAGGAATGAGCAGTTCTTC. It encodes CASSRTSGGRNEQFF.

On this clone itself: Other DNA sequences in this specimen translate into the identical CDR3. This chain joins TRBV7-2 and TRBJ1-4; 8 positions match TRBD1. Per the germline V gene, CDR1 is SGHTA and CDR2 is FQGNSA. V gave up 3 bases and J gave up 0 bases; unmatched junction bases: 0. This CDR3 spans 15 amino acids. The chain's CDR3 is CASSLDRATNEKLFF. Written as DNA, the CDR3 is TGTGCCAGCAGCTTGGACAGGGCAACTAATGAAAAACTGTTTTTT.

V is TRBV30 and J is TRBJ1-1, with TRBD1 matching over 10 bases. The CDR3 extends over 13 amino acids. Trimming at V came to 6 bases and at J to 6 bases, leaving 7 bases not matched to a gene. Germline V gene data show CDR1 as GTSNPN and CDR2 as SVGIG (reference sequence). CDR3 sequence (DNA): TGTGCCTGTACCCGGGACAGGGGCTCTGAAGCTTTCTTT. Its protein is CACTRDRGSEAFF.

The CDR3: CASSPGGVNTGELFF. The CDR3 coding sequence is TGTGCCAGCAGCCCTGGCGGGGTAAACACCGGGGAGCTGTTTTTT. This chain uses TRBV9 with TRBJ2-2; possible D gene TRBD2, 6 bases. CDR3 length: 15 amino acids. Germline CDR1 and CDR2: SGDLS and YYNGEE. Trimming cost V 4 bases and J 2 bases, with 12 bases left between them.

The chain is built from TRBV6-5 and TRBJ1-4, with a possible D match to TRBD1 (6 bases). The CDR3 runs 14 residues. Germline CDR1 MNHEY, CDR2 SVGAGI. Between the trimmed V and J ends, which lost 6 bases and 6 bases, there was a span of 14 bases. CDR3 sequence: CASRRTVADEKLFF. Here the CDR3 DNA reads TGTGCCAGCAGGAGGACAGTGGCCGATGAAAAACTGTTTTTT.

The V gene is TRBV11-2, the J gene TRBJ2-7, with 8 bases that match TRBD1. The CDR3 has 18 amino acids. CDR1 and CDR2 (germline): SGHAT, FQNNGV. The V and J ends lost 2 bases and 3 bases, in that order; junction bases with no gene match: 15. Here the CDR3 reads CASSLNIGFGQGFYEQYF. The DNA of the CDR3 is TGTGCCAGCAGCTTAAATATCGGGTTCGGACAGGGCTTCTACGAGCAGTACTTC.

CDR3 protein: CASSRQEETQYF. The CDR3 coding sequence is TGTGCCAGCTCACGACAGGAAGAGACCCAGTACTTC. The V call is TRBV18, the J call TRBJ2-5; D is perhaps TRBD1 (6 bases). The germline V and J ends were trimmed by 4 bases and 3 bases, with 6 bases remaining between them. Germline V gene data show CDR1 as KGHSH and CDR2 as LQKENI. The CDR3 runs 12 residues.

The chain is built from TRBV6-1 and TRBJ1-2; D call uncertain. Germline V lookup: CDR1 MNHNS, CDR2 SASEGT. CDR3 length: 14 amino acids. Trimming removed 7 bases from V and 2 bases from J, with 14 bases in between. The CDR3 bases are TGTGCCAGCACCGTGACGTTAGCAAACTATGGCTACACCTTC. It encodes CASTVTLANYGYTF.

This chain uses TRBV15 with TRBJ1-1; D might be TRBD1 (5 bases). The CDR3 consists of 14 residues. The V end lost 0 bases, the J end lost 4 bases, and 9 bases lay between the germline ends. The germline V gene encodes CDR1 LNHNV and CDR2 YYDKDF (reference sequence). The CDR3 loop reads CATSRDGGTTEAFF. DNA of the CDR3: TGTGCCACCAGCAGAGATGGGGGGACCACTGAAGCTTTCTTT.

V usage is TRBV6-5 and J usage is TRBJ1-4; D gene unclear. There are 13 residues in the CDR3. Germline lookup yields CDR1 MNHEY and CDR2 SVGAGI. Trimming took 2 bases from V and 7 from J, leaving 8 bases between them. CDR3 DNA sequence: TGTGCCAGCAGTTACGTGGGCGCTGAAAAACTGTTTTTT. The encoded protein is CASSYVGAEKLFF.

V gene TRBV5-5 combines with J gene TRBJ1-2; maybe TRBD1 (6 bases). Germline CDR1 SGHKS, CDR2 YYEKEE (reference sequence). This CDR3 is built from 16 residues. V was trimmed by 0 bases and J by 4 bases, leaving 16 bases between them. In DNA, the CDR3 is TGTGCCAGCAGCTTGGCCGGGGGGGCCTCAAGCTATGGCTACACCTTC. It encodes CASSLAGGASSYGYTF.

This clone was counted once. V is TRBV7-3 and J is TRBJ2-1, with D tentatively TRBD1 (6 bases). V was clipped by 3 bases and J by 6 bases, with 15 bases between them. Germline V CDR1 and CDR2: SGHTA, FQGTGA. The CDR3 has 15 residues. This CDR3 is CASSFGADSLNEQFF. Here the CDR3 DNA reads TGTGCCAGCAGCTTTGGAGCGGACAGCCTCAATGAGCAGTTCTTC.

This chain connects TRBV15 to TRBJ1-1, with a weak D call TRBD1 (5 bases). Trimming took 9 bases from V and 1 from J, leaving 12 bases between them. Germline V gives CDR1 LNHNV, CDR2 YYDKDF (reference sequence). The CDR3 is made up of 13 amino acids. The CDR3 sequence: CATRDRSNTEAFF. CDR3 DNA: TGTGCCACGCGAGACAGATCGAACACTGAAGCTTTCTTT.

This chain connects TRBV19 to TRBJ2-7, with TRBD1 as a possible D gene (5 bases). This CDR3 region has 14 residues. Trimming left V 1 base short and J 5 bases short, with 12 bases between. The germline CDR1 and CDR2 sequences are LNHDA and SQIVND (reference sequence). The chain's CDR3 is CASSIGVRAHEQYF. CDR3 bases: TGTGCCAGTAGTATAGGGGTCAGGGCCCACGAGCAGTACTTC.

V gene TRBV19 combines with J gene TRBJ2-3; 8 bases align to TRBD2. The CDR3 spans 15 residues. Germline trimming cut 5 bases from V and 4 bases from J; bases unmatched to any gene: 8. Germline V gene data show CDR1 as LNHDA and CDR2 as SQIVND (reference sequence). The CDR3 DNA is TGTGCCAGTAGTCCGCGGGGGGCCCTGGCAGATACGCAGTATTTT. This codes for CASSPRGALADTQYF.

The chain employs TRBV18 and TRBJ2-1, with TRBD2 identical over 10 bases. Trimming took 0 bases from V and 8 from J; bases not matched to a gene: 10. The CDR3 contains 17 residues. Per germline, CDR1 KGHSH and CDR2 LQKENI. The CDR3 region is CASSPPGAGGSLDEQFF. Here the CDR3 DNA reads TGTGCCAGCTCACCACCGGGAGCGGGGGGGAGCCTCGATGAGCAGTTCTTC.

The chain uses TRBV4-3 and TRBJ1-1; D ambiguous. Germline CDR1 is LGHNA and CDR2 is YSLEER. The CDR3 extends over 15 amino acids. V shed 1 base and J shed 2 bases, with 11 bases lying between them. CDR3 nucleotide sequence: TGCGCCAGCAGCCAAGTCGTCACAGTCAACACTGAAGCTTTCTTT. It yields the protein CASSQVVTVNTEAFF.

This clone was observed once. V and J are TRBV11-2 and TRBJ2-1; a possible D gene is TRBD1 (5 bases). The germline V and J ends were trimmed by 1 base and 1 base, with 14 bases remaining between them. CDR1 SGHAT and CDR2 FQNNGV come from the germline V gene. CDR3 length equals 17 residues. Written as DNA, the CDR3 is TGTGCCAGCAGCTTAGTCATGTCAGGGATATCCTACAATGAGCAGTTCTTC. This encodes CASSLVMSGISYNEQFF.

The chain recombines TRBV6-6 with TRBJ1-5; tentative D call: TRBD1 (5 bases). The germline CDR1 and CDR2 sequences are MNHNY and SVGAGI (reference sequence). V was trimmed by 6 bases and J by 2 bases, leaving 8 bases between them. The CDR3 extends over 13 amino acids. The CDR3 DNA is TGTGCCAGCAGGGACACCCGCAATCAGCCCCAGCATTTT. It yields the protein CASRDTRNQPQHF.

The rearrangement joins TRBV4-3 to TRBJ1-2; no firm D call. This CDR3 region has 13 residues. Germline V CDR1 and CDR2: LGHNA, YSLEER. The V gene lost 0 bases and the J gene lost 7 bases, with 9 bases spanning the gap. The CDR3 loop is CASSQDGRVGYTF. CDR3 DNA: TGCGCCAGCAGCCAAGACGGGAGGGTTGGCTACACCTTC.

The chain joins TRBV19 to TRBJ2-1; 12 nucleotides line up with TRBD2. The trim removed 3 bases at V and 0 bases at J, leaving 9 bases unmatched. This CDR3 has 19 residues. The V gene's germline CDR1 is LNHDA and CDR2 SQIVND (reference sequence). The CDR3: CASSIPGGTSGFSYNEQFF. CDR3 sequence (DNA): TGTGCCAGTAGTATCCCCGGCGGGACTAGCGGGTTCTCCTACAATGAGCAGTTCTTC.

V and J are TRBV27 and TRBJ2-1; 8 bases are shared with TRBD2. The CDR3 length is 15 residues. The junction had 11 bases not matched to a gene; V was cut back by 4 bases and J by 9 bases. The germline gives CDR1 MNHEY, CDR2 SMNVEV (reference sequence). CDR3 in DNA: TGTGCCAGCAGTTCCTTTAGCGGGGCGGGCACTGAGCAGTTCTTC. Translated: CASSSFSGAGTEQFF.